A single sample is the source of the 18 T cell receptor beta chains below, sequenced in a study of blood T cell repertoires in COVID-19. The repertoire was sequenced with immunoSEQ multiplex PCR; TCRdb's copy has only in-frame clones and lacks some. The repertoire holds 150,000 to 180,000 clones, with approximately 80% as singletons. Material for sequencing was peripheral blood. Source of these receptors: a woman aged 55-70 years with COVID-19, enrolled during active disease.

The CDR3: CASKGPPGTSGNEQFF. The CDR3 DNA follows: TGTGCCAGTAAAGGCCCCCCCGGGACTAGTGGGAATGAGCAGTTCTTC. The rearrangement links TRBV19 to TRBJ2-1, with TRBD2 matching over 8 bases. There are 16 residues in the CDR3. V dropped 7 bases and J dropped 7; count of bases not matched to a gene: 15. Germline V lookup: CDR1 LNHDA, CDR2 SQIVND (reference sequence).

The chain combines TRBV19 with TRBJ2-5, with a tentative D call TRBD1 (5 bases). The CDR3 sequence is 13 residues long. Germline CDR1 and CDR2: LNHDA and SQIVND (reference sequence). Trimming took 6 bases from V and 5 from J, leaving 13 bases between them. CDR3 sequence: CASSSTGAETQYF. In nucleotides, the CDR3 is TGTGCCAGTAGCTCAACAGGAGCCGAGACCCAGTACTTC.

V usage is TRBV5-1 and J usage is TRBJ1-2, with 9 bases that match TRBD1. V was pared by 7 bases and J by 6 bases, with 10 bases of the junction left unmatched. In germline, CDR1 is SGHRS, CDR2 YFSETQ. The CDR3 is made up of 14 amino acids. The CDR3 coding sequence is TGCGCCAGCGGACGGACAGGGGAGAGTCATGGCTACACCTTC. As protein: CASGRTGESHGYTF.

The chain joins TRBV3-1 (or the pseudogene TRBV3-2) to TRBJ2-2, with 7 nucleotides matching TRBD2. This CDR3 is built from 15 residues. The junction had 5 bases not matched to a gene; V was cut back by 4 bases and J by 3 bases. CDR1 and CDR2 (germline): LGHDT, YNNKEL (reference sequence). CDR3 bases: TGTGCCAGCAGCCCCTGGGAGGGAGACACCGGGGAGCTGTTTTTT. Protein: CASSPWEGDTGELFF.

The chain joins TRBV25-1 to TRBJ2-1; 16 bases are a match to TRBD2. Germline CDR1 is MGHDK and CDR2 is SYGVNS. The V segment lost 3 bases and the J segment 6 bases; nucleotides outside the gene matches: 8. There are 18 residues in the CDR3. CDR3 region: CASSDDGTSGRGFNEQFF. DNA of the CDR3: TGTGCCAGCAGTGACGACGGGACTAGCGGGAGGGGTTTCAATGAGCAGTTCTTC.

CDR3 region: CASSEVRAAGELFF. The CDR3 nucleotides read TGTGCCAGCAGTGAGGTGAGGGCTGCCGGGGAGCTGTTTTTT. The chain combines TRBV2 with TRBJ2-2; D may be TRBD2 (5 bases). Deletions cut 3 bases from V and 6 bases from J, with 11 bases between. This CDR3 has 14 residues. From germline, CDR1 is SNHLY and CDR2 FYNNEI.

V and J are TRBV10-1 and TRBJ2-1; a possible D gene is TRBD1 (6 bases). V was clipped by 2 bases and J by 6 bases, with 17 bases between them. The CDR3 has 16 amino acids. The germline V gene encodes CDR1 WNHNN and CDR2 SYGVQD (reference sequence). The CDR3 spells CASSEGPYTGFNEQFF. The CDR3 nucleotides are TGCGCCAGCAGTGAGGGACCCTATACAGGGTTCAATGAGCAGTTCTTC.

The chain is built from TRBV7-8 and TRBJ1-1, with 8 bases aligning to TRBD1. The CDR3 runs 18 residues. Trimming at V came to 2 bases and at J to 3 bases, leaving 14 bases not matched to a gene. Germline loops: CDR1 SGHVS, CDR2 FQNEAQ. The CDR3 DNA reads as TGTGCCAGCAGCTTATCGGCCTGGGACAGGATTTTTGACACTGAAGCTTTCTTT. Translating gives CASSLSAWDRIFDTEAFF.

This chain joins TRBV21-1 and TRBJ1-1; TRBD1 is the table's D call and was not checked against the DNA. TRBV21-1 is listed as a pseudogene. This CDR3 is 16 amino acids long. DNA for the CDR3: TGTGCCAGCAGCCCCCGGGGGGGACAGGGGCACACTGAAGCTTTCTTT. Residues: CASSPRGGQGHTEAFF.

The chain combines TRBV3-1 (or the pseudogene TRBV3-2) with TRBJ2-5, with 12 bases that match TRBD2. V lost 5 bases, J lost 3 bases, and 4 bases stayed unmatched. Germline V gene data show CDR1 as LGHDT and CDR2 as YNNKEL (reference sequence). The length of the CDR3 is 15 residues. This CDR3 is CASSDGLAGKETQYF. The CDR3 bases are TGTGCCAGCAGCGACGGACTAGCGGGGAAAGAGACCCAGTACTTC.

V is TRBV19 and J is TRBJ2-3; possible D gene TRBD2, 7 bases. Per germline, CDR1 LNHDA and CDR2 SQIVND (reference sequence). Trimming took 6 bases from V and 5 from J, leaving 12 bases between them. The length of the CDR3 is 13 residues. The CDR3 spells CASRRGGQDTQYF. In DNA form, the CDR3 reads TGTGCCAGTAGAAGGGGGGGGCAAGATACGCAGTATTTT. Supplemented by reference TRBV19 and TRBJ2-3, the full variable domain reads DGGITQSPKYLFRKEGQNVTLSCEQNLNHDAMYWYRQDPGQGLRLIYYSQIVNDFQKGDIAEGYSVSREKKESFPLTVTSAQKNPTAFYLCASRRGGQDTQYFGPGTRLTVL.

The CDR3, as DNA: TGTGCCAGCAGCACCGGGGGTGCTTTCTTT. This sequence encodes CASSTGGAFF. The chain employs TRBV21-1 and TRBJ1-1. TRBV21-1 is a pseudogene. The CDR3 has 10 residues.

The CDR3 sequence is CASKKNGRSYGYTF. CDR3 in DNA: TGTGCCAGCAAAAAGAATGGGCGCAGCTATGGCTACACCTTC. V usage is TRBV6-5 and J usage is TRBJ1-2; unclear D gene. Trimming took 7 bases from V and 4 from J, leaving 16 bases between them. This CDR3 comprises 14 residues. The V gene's germline CDR1 is MNHEY and CDR2 SVGAGI.

This chain's CDR3 is CASRVHTGTGGELFF. DNA for the CDR3: TGTGCCAGCAGGGTCCATACAGGGACGGGCGGGGAGCTGTTTTTT. The chain recombines TRBV2 with TRBJ2-2, with D perhaps TRBD1 (6 bases). This CDR3 comprises 15 residues. Trimming shortened V by 6 bases and J by 7 bases, and 18 bases separated the two germline ends. CDR1 and CDR2 (germline): SNHLY, FYNNEI. Full variable domain (outside the CDR3, taken from reference TRBV2 and TRBJ2-2): EPEVTQTPSHQVTQMGQEVILRCVPISNHLYFYWYRQILGQKVEFLVSFYNNEISEKSEIFDDQFSVERPDGSNFTLKIRSTKLEDSAMYFCASRVHTGTGGELFFGEGSRLTVL.

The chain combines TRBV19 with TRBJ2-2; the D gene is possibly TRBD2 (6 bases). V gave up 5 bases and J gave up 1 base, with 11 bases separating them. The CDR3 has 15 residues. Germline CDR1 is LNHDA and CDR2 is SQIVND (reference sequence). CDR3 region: CASSPSGLNTGELFF. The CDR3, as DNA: TGTGCCAGTAGTCCCTCGGGACTGAACACCGGGGAGCTGTTTTTT.

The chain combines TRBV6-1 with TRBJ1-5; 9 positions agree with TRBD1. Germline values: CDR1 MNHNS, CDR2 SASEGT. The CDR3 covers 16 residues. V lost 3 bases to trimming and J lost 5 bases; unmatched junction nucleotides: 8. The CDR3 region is CASSDYVRTGDQPQHF. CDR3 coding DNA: TGTGCCAGCAGTGATTATGTACGGACAGGGGATCAGCCCCAGCATTTT.

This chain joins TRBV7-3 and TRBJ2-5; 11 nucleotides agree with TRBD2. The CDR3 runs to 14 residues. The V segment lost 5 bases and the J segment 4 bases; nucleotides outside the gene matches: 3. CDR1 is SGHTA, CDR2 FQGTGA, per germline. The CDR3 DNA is TGTGCCAGCAGCCGTAGCGGGAGGGGAGAGACCCAGTACTTC. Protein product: CASSRSGRGETQYF.

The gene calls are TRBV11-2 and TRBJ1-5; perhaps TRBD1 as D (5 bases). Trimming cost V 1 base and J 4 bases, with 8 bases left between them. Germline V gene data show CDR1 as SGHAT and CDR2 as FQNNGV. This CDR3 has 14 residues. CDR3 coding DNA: TGTGCCAGCAGCTTAGGGGGGGTGAATCAGCCCCAGCATTTT. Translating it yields CASSLGGVNQPQHF.